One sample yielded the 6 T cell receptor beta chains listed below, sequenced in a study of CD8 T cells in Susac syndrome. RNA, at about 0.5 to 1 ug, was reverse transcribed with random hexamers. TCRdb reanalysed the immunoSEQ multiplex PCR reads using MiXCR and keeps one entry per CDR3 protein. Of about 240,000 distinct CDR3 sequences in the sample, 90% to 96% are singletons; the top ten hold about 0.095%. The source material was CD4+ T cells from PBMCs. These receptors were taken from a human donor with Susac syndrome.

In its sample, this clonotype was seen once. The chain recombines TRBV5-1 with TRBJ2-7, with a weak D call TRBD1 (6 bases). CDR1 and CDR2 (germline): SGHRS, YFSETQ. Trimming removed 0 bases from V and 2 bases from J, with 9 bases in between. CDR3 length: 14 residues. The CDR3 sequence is CASSLEDRTYEQYF. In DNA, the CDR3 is TGCGCCAGCAGCTTGGAGGACAGAACCTACGAGCAGTACTTC.

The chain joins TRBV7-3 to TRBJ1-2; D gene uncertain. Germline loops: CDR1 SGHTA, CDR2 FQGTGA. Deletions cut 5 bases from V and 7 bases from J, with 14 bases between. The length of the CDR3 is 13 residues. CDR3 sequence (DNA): TGTGCCAGCAGCCTCGCGGGTACCGGTGGCTACACCTTC. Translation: CASSLAGTGGYTF.

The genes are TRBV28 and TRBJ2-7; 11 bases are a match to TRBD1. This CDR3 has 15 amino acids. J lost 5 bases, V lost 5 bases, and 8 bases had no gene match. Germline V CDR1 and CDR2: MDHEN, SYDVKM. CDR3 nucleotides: TGTGCCAGCAGTCCCGTCGGACAGGGGGCCCACGAGCAGTACTTC. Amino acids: CASSPVGQGAHEQYF.

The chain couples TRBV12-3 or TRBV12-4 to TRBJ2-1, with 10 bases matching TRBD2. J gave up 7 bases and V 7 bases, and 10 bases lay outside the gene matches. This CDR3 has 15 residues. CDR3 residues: CASKLTSGIPNEQFF. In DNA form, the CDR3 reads TGTGCCAGCAAATTAACTAGCGGGATCCCTAATGAGCAGTTCTTC.

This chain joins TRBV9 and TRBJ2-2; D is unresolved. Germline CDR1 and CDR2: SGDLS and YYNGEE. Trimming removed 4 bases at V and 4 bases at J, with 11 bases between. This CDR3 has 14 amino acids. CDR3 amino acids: CASSIIPLTGELFF. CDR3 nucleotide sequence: TGTGCCAGCAGCATAATCCCCCTCACCGGGGAGCTGTTTTTT. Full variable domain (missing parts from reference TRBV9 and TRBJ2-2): DSGVTQTPKHLITATGQRVTLRCSPRSGDLSVYWYQQSLDQGLQFLIQYYNGEERAKGNILERFSAQQFPDLHSELNLSSLELGDSALYFCASSIIPLTGELFFGEGSRLTVL.

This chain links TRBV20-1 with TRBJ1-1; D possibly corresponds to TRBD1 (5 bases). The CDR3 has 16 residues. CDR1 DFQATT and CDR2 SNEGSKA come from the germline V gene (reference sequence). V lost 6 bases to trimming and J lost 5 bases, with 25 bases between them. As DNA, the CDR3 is TGCAGTGCCATTACCCTTAGAGCCCCCTGGGGGACTGAAGCTTTCTTT. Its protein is CSAITLRAPWGTEAFF.